These 2 T cell receptor beta chains were sequenced from one sample in a study of blood T cell repertoires in COVID-19. The assay was immunoSEQ multiplex PCR, and TCRdb's table has in-frame clones only and misses some. The sample includes about 7,000 clones, about 89% of them seen just once. The source material was peripheral blood. The origin of the receptors is a man in his 70s with active COVID-19.

The CDR3 DNA follows: TGTGCCAGCAGACCTCGGACAGGGGGCGTCTCTTTTGGGCTTCAGCCCCAGCATTTT. It is translated as CASRPRTGGVSFGLQPQHF. The chain couples TRBV6-4 to TRBJ1-5; TRBD1 agrees at 11 bases. Losses at the gene ends were 6 bases for V and 6 bases for J; bases not matched to a gene: 19. Germline CDR1 is MRHNA and CDR2 is SNTAGT. The CDR3 is 19 amino acids.

The chain recombines TRBV5-1 with TRBJ2-1; 7 positions match TRBD1. The junction had 7 bases not matched to a gene; V was cut back by 4 bases and J by 0 bases. The CDR3 is made up of 16 amino acids. CDR1 is SGHRS and CDR2 is YFSETQ in the germline V gene. The CDR3 sequence is CASSLLPGGSYNEQFF. In DNA, the CDR3 is TGCGCCAGCAGCCTCCTCCCAGGGGGCTCCTACAATGAGCAGTTCTTC.